Following are 28 T cell receptor beta chains from one sample sequenced in a study of blood T cell repertoires in COVID-19. Measured with immunoSEQ multiplex PCR; TCRdb has only the in-frame clones, and not every one. This sample yields more than 400,000 clones, of which 75% to 90% are seen a single time; roughly 0.7% belongs to the top ten. Sequencing used PBMCs or T cells enriched from blood (not recorded which). Every receptor here comes from a woman aged 18-29 years who had recovered from COVID-19.

The chain uses TRBV6-5 and TRBJ1-6; D is ambiguous. Germline CDR1 is MNHEY and CDR2 is SVGAGI. V shed 2 bases and J shed 8 bases, with 7 bases lying between them. This CDR3 contains 13 residues. The CDR3 DNA sequence: TGTGCCAGCAGTTACAACTCGGATTCACCCCTCCACTTT. It yields the protein CASSYNSDSPLHF.

The rearrangement joins TRBV7-7 to TRBJ2-1; 8 nucleotides match TRBD2. V trimming: 2 bases; J trimming: 6 bases; junction bases outside the gene matches: 6. Germline CDR1 is SSHAT and CDR2 is FNYEAQ (reference sequence). The CDR3 loop spans 15 amino acids. CDR3: CASSLTPLAGNEQFF. The DNA for the CDR3 is TGTGCCAGCAGCTTAACTCCGCTAGCGGGCAATGAGCAGTTCTTC.

The rearrangement joins TRBV12-1 to TRBJ2-7; the table's D call of TRBD2 was not tested on the DNA. TRBV12-1 is marked as a pseudogene. This CDR3 contains 16 residues. The DNA of the CDR3 is TGTGCCAGCAACCCCCGGTGGGCTAGCGGTTGCTACGAGCAGTACTTC. This translates into CASNPRWASGCYEQYF.

The V gene is TRBV19, the J gene TRBJ1-6; D unclear. The germline V and J ends were trimmed by 1 base and 7 bases, with 8 bases remaining between them. In germline, CDR1 is LNHDA, CDR2 SQIVND (reference sequence). The CDR3 sequence is 14 residues long. The CDR3: CASSIGVENSPLHF. The DNA for the CDR3 is TGTGCCAGTAGTATAGGTGTAGAGAATTCACCCCTCCACTTT.

J is TRBJ2-7 and V is TRBV7-2, with a tentative D call TRBD2 (5 bases). The CDR3 length is 16 residues. Per the germline V gene, CDR1 is SGHTA and CDR2 is FQGNSA. The germline V and J ends were trimmed by 0 bases and 5 bases, with 17 bases remaining between them. CDR3 residues: CASSLAPPGSGDEQYF. In DNA, the CDR3 is TGTGCCAGCAGCTTAGCCCCGCCGGGGAGTGGCGACGAGCAGTACTTC.

The CDR3 DNA sequence: TGTGCCAGCAGCTTGTGGGGTAGGGGGTATGGCTACACCTTC. This codes for CASSLWGRGYGYTF. The gene calls are TRBV5-6 and TRBJ1-2; D is perhaps TRBD1 (6 bases). Germline V gene data show CDR1 as SGHDT and CDR2 as YYEEEE. Between the trimmed V and J ends, which lost 1 base and 5 bases, there was a span of 12 bases. CDR3 length: 14 amino acids.

V and J are TRBV7-8 and TRBJ2-5; possible D gene TRBD2, 5 bases. CDR3 size: 14 residues. V was pared by 5 bases and J by 4 bases, with 14 bases between. In germline, CDR1 is SGHVS, CDR2 FQNEAQ. CDR3 bases: TGTGCCAGCAGCCCCGAACCAGGAGGAGAGACCCAGTACTTC. Translation: CASSPEPGGETQYF.

The rearrangement links TRBV2 to TRBJ1-4; 7 bases are a match to TRBD1. V lost 4 bases, J lost 8 bases, and 1 base stayed unmatched. CDR3 length: 12 residues. Germline V CDR1 and CDR2: SNHLY, FYNNEI. The CDR3 here is CASSGGGEKLFF. The CDR3 DNA reads as TGTGCCAGCAGTGGAGGGGGCGAAAAACTGTTTTTT.

This clone occurred once. CDR3: CASSPGDRLYGYTF. Written as DNA, the CDR3 is TGTGCCAGCAGCCCGGGGGACAGGCTCTATGGCTACACCTTC. The chain joins TRBV5-6 to TRBJ1-2; TRBD1 aligns across 8 bases. V gave up 4 bases and J gave up 4 bases; unmatched junction bases: 6. This CDR3 contains 14 residues. From germline, CDR1 is SGHDT and CDR2 YYEEEE.

The V gene is TRBV12-5, the J gene TRBJ1-5; 7 positions match TRBD1. Per the germline V gene, CDR1 is LGHNT and CDR2 is FRNRAP. The CDR3 totals 16 residues. V was clipped by 1 base and J by 1 base; unmatched bases: 4. The CDR3, as DNA: TGTGCTAGTGGTTTGGGGACAGGCGGGAGCAATCAGCCCCAGCATTTT. Translating it yields CASGLGTGGSNQPQHF.

This clone was recorded once. The chain uses TRBV12-3 or TRBV12-4 and TRBJ1-2; tentatively, D is TRBD1 (6 bases). This CDR3 contains 13 residues. Trimming left V 8 bases short and J 6 bases short, with 16 bases between. CDR3: CASGVRNRDGYTF. CDR3 bases: TGTGCCAGCGGGGTAAGGAACAGGGATGGCTACACCTTC.

V is TRBV12-5 and J is TRBJ2-5; D might be TRBD1 (6 bases). CDR3 length: 18 amino acids. The germline CDR1 and CDR2 sequences are LGHNT and FRNRAP. The V gene lost 0 bases and the J gene lost 3 bases, with 20 bases spanning the gap. The chain's CDR3 is CASGLVPRGWGSKETQYF. The CDR3 DNA sequence: TGTGCTAGTGGTTTGGTACCCAGGGGTTGGGGTTCCAAAGAGACCCAGTACTTC.

The rearrangement joins TRBV7-9 to TRBJ2-1; TRBD2 matches 10 bases. The germline V gene has CDR1 SEHNR and CDR2 FQNEAQ (reference sequence). The CDR3 runs to 14 residues. V shed 5 bases and J 10 bases; nucleotides not matched to a gene: 8. For the CDR3, the DNA is TGTGCCAGCAGCCCCGGGACTAGCGCACCAGAGCAGTTCTTC. This encodes CASSPGTSAPEQFF.

The rearrangement joins TRBV7-2 to TRBJ1-5; D remains unclear. The ends were cut back, 2 bases at V and 3 bases at J, with 8 bases in the middle. Germline loops: CDR1 SGHTA, CDR2 FQGNSA. This CDR3 has 14 residues. CDR3 residues: CASSLSPYNQPQHF. CDR3 nucleotides: TGTGCCAGCAGCTTATCCCCCTACAATCAGCCCCAGCATTTT.

The genes are TRBV30 and TRBJ2-1; maybe TRBD2 (6 bases). With 3 bases removed from V and 2 bases from J, the gap between germline ends came to 14 bases. CDR1 and CDR2 from the germline V gene are GTSNPN and SVGIG (reference sequence). The CDR3 is made up of 15 amino acids. CDR3 in DNA: TGTGCCTGGAGCTACCTGGGGGGTGCCTACAATGAGCAGTTCTTC. Protein product: CAWSYLGGAYNEQFF.

This chain uses TRBV19 with TRBJ1-3; 8 positions agree with TRBD1. The CDR3 covers 12 residues. The V segment lost 5 bases and the J segment 8 bases; nucleotides outside the gene matches: 2. CDR1 LNHDA and CDR2 SQIVND come from the germline V gene (reference sequence). The CDR3 DNA reads as TGTGCCAGTAGTTCGACAGGGGACACCATATATTTT. Protein sequence: CASSSTGDTIYF.

The chain joins TRBV28 to TRBJ2-1, with no clear D. This CDR3 region has 14 residues. Germline values: CDR1 MDHEN, CDR2 SYDVKM. V was clipped by 10 bases and J by 0 bases, with 13 bases between them. CDR3: CATFEVSSYNEQFF. In nucleotides, the CDR3 is TGTGCCACCTTCGAAGTTAGCTCCTACAATGAGCAGTTCTTC.

The chain joins TRBV5-1 to TRBJ2-3; 9 nucleotides agree with TRBD2. There are 17 residues in the CDR3. V was clipped by 0 bases and J by 2 bases; unmatched bases: 7. CDR1 and CDR2 (germline): SGHRS, YFSETQ. CDR3 DNA: TGCGCCAGCAGCTTGGGCCTAGCGGGGACCTTCACAGATACGCAGTATTTT. It is translated as CASSLGLAGTFTDTQYF.

This chain connects TRBV5-6 to TRBJ1-2, with TRBD1 identical over 8 bases. Germline trimming cut 1 base from V and 8 bases from J; bases unmatched to any gene: 7. CDR1 is SGHDT and CDR2 is YYEEEE in the germline V gene. The CDR3 sequence is 14 residues long. CDR3 in DNA: TGTGCCAGCAGCTTGTCAGGGGGCGCGGAGGGCTACACCTTC. Translated: CASSLSGGAEGYTF.

The V and J genes are TRBV28 and TRBJ1-2; no clear D. The CDR3 runs 12 residues. Germline lookup yields CDR1 MDHEN and CDR2 SYDVKM. Between the trimmed V and J ends, which lost 4 bases and 6 bases, there was a span of 9 bases. CDR3 residues: CASSYGRDGYTF. In nucleotides, the CDR3 is TGTGCCAGCAGTTACGGGAGGGATGGCTACACCTTC.

This chain uses TRBV30 with TRBJ1-5; the D gene is possibly TRBD1 (5 bases). V lost 0 bases, J lost 2 bases, and 8 bases lay in between. CDR1 is GTSNPN, CDR2 SVGIG, per germline (reference sequence). The CDR3 spans 14 residues. For the CDR3, the DNA is TGTGCCTGGAGTGTAGACAGCCGCAATCAGCCCCAGCATTTT. It yields the protein CAWSVDSRNQPQHF.

This chain connects TRBV4-1 to TRBJ1-2; no clear D. V lost 0 bases to trimming and J lost 5 bases, with 13 bases between them. The CDR3 has 15 amino acids. Germline assignment: CDR1 MGHRA and CDR2 YSYEKL. The CDR3 DNA sequence: TGCGCCAGCAGCCAAGATGTGGCAGGTCTTTATGGCTACACCTTC. Translation: CASSQDVAGLYGYTF.

The chain is built from TRBV21-1 and TRBJ1-5; the listed D gene, TRBD1, was not tested against the DNA. TRBV21-1 is an annotated pseudogene. This CDR3 is 14 amino acids long. In DNA form, the CDR3 reads TGTGCCAGGTGCTCAGGGTCCAGCAATCAGCCCCAGCATTTT. Amino acids: CARCSGSSNQPQHF.

The chain combines TRBV30 with TRBJ1-2; TRBD1 aligns across 7 bases. Germline lookup yields CDR1 GTSNPN and CDR2 SVGIG (reference sequence). V dropped 0 bases and J dropped 0; count of bases not matched to a gene: 7. This CDR3 comprises 16 residues. The CDR3 reads CAWSVTGVNPNYGYTF. For the CDR3, the DNA is TGTGCCTGGAGTGTAACAGGGGTAAACCCTAACTATGGCTACACCTTC.

The chain is built from TRBV3-1 (or the pseudogene TRBV3-2) and TRBJ1-6, with D hard to call. V lost 5 bases and J 9 bases, leaving 14 bases between the germline ends. CDR1 and CDR2 (germline): LGHDT, YNNKEL (reference sequence). The CDR3 spans 14 residues. Written as DNA, the CDR3 is TGTGCCAGCAGCTCCGTTCCTGGCGGTTCACCCCTCCACTTT. The encoded protein is CASSSVPGGSPLHF.

This clone was seen a handful of times. The V call is TRBV6-5, the J call TRBJ2-7; 10 positions match TRBD2. The germline CDR1 and CDR2 sequences are MNHEY and SVGAGI. The CDR3 contains 12 residues. J gave up 9 bases and V 4 bases, and 3 bases lay outside the gene matches. This CDR3 is CASSSGTSAQYF. In DNA form, the CDR3 reads TGTGCCAGCAGTTCCGGGACTAGCGCGCAGTACTTC.

The rearrangement joins TRBV7-2 to TRBJ1-4; 8 bases fit TRBD1. Unmatched junction bases numbered 6, after V lost 1 base and J lost 8 bases. In germline, CDR1 is SGHTA, CDR2 FQGNSA. The CDR3 has 15 amino acids. As DNA, the CDR3 is TGTGCCAGCAGCTTAGTTGGGACAGGTGAAGAAAAACTGTTTTTT. Translated: CASSLVGTGEEKLFF.

The chain links TRBV5-4 to TRBJ1-4, with D uncertain. The V and J ends lost 0 bases and 10 bases respectively, with 13 bases between them. Germline lookup yields CDR1 SGHNT and CDR2 YYREEE (reference sequence). This CDR3 is built from 14 residues. CDR3 in amino acids: CASSLVSDPGKLFF. The CDR3, as DNA: TGTGCCAGCAGCTTGGTCTCTGACCCAGGAAAACTGTTTTTT.